Here is one TCR beta chain with its context. Its cognate antigen is unknown. This sample was included in a study of metastatic and nonmetastatic thyroid tumors. The overall study: The authors compared repertoires across blood and tumor or nodule tissue from malignant and benign thyroid patients.

General study findings and limits: Within blood and tumor, benign nodules reportedly had significantly lower TCR beta diversity than malignant thyroid tumors did.

Prior to thyroid surgery, none of the patients had received any treatment. TCRdb re-analyzed the PCR reads using MiXCR. Seen here are 30,000 to 40,000 clones, roughly a third observed once, and the top ten hold approximately 22%. Sequences were obtained from tumor tissue. This receptor was identified in a female donor with papillary thyroid cancer or a benign thyroid nodule (not recorded which). Some clones in this sample may be carry-over from other donors' samples.

The CDR3 loop reads CASSRSGQGLISEQFF. CDR3 coding DNA: TGTGCCAGCAGCAGAAGCGGACAGGGGCTAATAAGTGAGCAGTTCTTC. This chain uses TRBV12-3 or TRBV12-4 with TRBJ2-1; 9 bases are a match to TRBD1. This CDR3 has 16 residues. V lost 6 bases and J lost 9; bases outside the gene matches: 15.